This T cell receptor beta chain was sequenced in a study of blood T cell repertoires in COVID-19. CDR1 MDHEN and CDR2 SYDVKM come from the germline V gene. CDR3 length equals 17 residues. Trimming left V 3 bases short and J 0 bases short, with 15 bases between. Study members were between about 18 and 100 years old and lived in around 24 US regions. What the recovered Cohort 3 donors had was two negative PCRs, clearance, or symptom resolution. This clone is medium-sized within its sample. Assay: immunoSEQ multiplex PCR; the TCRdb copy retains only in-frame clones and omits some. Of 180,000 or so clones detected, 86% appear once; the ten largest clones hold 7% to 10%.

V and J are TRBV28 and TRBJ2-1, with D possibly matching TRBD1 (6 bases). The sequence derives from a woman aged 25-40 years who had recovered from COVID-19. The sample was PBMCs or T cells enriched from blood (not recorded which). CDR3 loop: CASSLGAGQSSYNEQFF. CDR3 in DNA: TGTGCCAGCAGTTTGGGGGCAGGTCAGAGCTCCTACAATGAGCAGTTCTTC.